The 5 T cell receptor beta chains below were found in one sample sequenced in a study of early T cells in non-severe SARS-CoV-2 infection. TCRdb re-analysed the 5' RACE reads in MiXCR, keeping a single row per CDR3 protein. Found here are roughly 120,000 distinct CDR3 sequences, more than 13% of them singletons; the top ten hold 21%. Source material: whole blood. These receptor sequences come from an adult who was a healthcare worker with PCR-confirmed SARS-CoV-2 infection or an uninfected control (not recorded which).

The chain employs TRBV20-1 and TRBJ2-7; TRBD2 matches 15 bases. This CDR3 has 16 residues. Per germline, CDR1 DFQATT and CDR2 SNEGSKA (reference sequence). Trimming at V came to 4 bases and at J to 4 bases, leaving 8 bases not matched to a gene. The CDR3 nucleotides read TGCAGTGCTAACGACCCCGGGACTAGCGGGGGGTACGAGCAGTACTTC. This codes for CSANDPGTSGGYEQYF.

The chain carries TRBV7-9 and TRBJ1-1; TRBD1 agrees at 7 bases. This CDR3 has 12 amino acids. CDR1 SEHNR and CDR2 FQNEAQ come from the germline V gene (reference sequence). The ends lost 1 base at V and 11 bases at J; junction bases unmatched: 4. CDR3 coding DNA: TGTGCCAGCAGCTTAGGGGACAGCAGGGCTTTCTTT. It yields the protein CASSLGDSRAFF.

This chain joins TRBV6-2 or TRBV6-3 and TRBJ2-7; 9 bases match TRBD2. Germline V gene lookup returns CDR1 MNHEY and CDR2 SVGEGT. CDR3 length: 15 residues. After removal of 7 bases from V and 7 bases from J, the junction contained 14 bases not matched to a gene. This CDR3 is CASNWVAGATPEQYF. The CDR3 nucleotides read TGTGCCAGCAATTGGGTAGCGGGGGCTACCCCTGAGCAGTACTTC.

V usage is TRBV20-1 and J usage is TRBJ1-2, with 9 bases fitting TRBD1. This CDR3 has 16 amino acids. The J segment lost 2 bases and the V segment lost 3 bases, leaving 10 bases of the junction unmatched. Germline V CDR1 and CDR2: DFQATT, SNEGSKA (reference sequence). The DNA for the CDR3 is TGCAGTGCTAGGACCGATACAGGGGGCGTGAACTATGGCTACACCTTC. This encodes CSARTDTGGVNYGYTF.

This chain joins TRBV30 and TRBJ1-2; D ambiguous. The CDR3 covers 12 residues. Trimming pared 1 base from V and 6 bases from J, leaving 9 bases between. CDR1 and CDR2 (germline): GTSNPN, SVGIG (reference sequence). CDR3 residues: CAWSDFRDGYTF. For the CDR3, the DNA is TGTGCCTGGAGTGACTTCCGAGATGGCTACACCTTC.